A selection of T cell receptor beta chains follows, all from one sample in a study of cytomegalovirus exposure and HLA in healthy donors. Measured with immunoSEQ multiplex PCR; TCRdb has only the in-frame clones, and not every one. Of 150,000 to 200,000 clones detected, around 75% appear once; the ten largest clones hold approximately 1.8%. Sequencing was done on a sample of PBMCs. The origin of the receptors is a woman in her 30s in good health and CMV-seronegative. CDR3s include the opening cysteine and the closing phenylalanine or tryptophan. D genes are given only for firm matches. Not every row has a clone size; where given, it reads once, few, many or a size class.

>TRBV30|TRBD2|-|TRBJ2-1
CAWTPGLAPNEQFF
TGTGCCTGGACGCCGGGACTAGCCCCCAATGAGCAGTTCTTC
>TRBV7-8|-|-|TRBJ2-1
CASIQGLQGYNEQFF
TGTGCCAGCATTCAGGGGTTGCAGGGCTACAATGAGCAGTTCTTC
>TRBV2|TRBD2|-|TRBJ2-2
CAWTPLAGLNTGELFF
TGTGCCTGGACCCCCCTAGCGGGGTTGAACACCGGGGAGCTGTTTTTT
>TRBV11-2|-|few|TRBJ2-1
CASSLERLAYNEQFF
TGTGCCAGCAGCTTAGAGCGACTTGCTTACAATGAGCAGTTCTTC
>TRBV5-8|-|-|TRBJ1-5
CASSFGSNQPQHF
TGTGCCAGCAGCTTCGGGAGCAATCAGCCCCAGCATTTT
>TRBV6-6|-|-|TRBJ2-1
CASSSTENTYNEQFF
TGTGCCAGCAGTTCGACTGAAAACACCTACAATGAGCAGTTCTTC
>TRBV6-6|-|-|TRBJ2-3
CASSPFNTDTQYF
TGTGCCAGCAGCCCCTTTAACACAGATACGCAGTATTTT
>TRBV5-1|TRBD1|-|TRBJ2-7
CASSFWDRETYEQYF
TGCGCCAGCAGCTTCTGGGACAGGGAGACCTACGAGCAGTACTTC
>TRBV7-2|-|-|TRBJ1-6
CASSSRFSPLHF
TGTGCCAGCAGCTCCCGTTTTTCACCCCTCCACTTT
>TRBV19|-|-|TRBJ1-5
CASSIGQVVNQPQHF
TGTGCCAGTAGTATCGGTCAGGTTGTCAATCAGCCCCAGCATTTT
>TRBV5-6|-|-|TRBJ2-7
CASSAGRRSYEQYF
TGTGCCAGCAGCGCGGGACGCCGCTCCTACGAGCAGTACTTC
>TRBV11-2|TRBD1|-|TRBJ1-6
CASSLDGTGWESPLHF
TGTGCCAGCAGCTTAGATGGGACAGGGTGGGAATCACCCCTCCACTTT
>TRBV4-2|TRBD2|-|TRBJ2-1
CASSQEPGLGVFF
TGTGCCAGCAGCCAGGAGCCGGGACTAGGGGTGTTCTTC
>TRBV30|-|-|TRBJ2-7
CAWSRSSYEQYF
TGTGCCTGGAGTAGGAGCTCCTACGAGCAGTACTTC
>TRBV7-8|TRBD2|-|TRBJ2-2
CASSPGLAGRGELFF
TGTGCCAGCAGCCCCGGACTAGCTGGACGCGGGGAGCTGTTTTTT
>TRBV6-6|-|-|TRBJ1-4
CASSYPRQGTNEKLFF
TGTGCCAGCAGTTACCCACGCCAGGGAACTAATGAAAAACTGTTTTTT
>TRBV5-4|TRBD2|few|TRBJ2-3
CASSWGGRLGTDTQYF
TGTGCCAGCAGCTGGGGGGGTCGGTTAGGGACAGATACGCAGTATTTT
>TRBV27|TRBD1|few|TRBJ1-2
CASSPGQVYYGYTF
TGTGCCAGCAGTCCGGGACAGGTGTACTATGGCTACACCTTC
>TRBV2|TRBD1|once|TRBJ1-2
CASRLSGQDHYGYTF
TGTGCCAGCAGGCTTTCCGGACAGGACCACTATGGCTACACCTTC
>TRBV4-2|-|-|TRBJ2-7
CASSQFLSRDTYEQYF
TGTGCCAGCAGCCAGTTTCTGAGCCGGGACACCTACGAGCAGTACTTC
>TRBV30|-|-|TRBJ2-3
CAWSVSGSTDTQYF
TGTGCCTGGAGTGTAAGCGGGAGCACAGATACGCAGTATTTT
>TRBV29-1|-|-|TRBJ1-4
CSVVRPGGEKLFF
TGCAGCGTTGTCAGACCCGGAGGTGAAAAACTGTTTTTT
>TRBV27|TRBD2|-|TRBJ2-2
CASSPLWVAGQIGTGELFF
TGTGCCAGCAGCCCCCTATGGGTAGCGGGCCAGATTGGCACCGGGGAGCTGTTTTTT